This TCR beta chain was identified during a study of response to subunit inactivated influenza vaccine. TCRdb re-called the RT-PCR reads with MiXCR, one entry per CDR3 protein. Among hundreds of thousands of distinct CDR3 sequences listed, approximately 10% were seen once. This clonotype was recorded at least ten times. This CDR3 region has 15 residues. Germline V CDR1 and CDR2: SGHRS, YFSETQ. V was trimmed by 0 bases and J by 8 bases, leaving 15 bases between them. This sample was shared with a second study, whose subject was T cells expressing NK-cell markers. That source adds: What made the TCR beta cDNA was 5'RACE template switching with UMIs.

This specimen was PBMCs from blood, taken on the day of vaccination. The source of this sequence is a man aged 45 to 65 who received an inactivated influenza vaccine. V and J are TRBV5-1 and TRBJ2-1; D is ambiguous. The CDR3 sequence is CASSLDAAPFDEQFF. The CDR3 DNA follows: TGCGCCAGCAGCTTGGATGCGGCCCCTTTTGATGAGCAGTTCTTC.